This is a list of T cell receptor beta chains from one sample in a study of shared clonotypes between healthy human individuals. Method: immunoSEQ multiplex PCR; TCRdb's copy keeps in-frame clones and lacks some. Among roughly 2 million clones listed, approximately 95% were seen once. The sequenced sample was naive CD4+ T cells sorted from blood. The receptors come from a man younger than 30 in good health. Both conserved end residues are trimmed from each CDR3.

>TRBJ1-2|TRBV30|13
AWSGLLDSYYGYT
>TRBJ2-7|TRBV5-1|12
ASSRGQGPLEQY
>TRBJ2-2|TRBV5-4|14
ASSLLTGVNTGELF
>TRBJ2-1|TRBV9|13
ASSGRADSYNEQF
>TRBJ1-3|TRBV6-5|14
ASSLQGASNGDTIY
>TRBJ2-2|TRBV7-9|12
ASSLEGYAGELF
>TRBJ2-7|TRBV5-1|12
ASSPGQGKYEQY
>TRBJ2-1|TRBV2|11
ASSVGQVGEQF
>TRBJ2-7|TRBV6-5|14
ASSYSRWGAAYEQY
>TRBJ1-1|TRBV29-1|11
SVSPRLGTEAF
>TRBJ2-1|TRBV25-1|11
ASSETGRAEQF
>TRBJ2-3|TRBV11-2|14
ASSLDPGGPTDTQY
>TRBJ2-7|TRBV6-6|14
ASSYSTGLATGEQY
>TRBJ2-7|TRBV6-4|10
ASSDTTYEQY
>TRBJ2-7|TRBV9|12
ASSVGGLAKEQY
>TRBJ1-3|TRBV9|13
ASSVEGAPGNTIY
>TRBJ2-3|TRBV5-1|13
ASSSDGTSTDTQY
>TRBJ2-7|TRBV11-3|10
ASSSWSYEQY
>TRBJ2-3|TRBV11-2|14
ASSWGLAGTVNTQY
>TRBJ2-7|TRBV5-1|12
ASSLAAGSVEQY
>TRBJ1-4|TRBV5-1|13
ASSTQAHPTEKLF
>TRBJ2-6|TRBV10-3|14
AISESRGLGANVLT
>TRBJ1-2|TRBV4-3|13
ASSLGAGANYGYT
>TRBJ2-7|TRBV6-5|12
ASNPSGATYEQY
>TRBJ2-1|TRBV29-1|11
SGRQGQGNEQF
>TRBJ2-7|TRBV7-9|16
ASSLVWREGTTIYEQY
>TRBJ2-2|TRBV4-3|13
ASSQDWLPPGELF
>TRBJ2-7|TRBV7-2|12
ASTTGTTSYEQY
>TRBJ2-7|TRBV5-1|13
ASKGDGTAFFEQY
>TRBJ2-2|TRBV7-2|12
ASSIAGGTGELF
>TRBJ1-4|TRBV28|12
ASGSGATNEKLF
>TRBJ2-3|TRBV29-1|12
SVGGLAGADTQY
>TRBJ1-5|TRBV4-1|16
ASSRGRDRDYSNQPQH
>TRBJ1-6|TRBV6-5|13
ASKGQGGMNSPLH
>TRBJ2-1|TRBV2|15
ASSEGLAGGSYNEQF
>TRBJ2-7|TRBV28|12
ASSGERGAYEQY
>TRBJ2-7|TRBV6-1|14
ASSELGTSGSYEQY
>TRBJ2-7|TRBV9|12
ASSGTSSSYEQY
>TRBJ1-3|TRBV6-1|11
ASTLGVGNTIY
>TRBJ2-5|TRBV6-1|13
ASSEGIPWRETQY
>TRBJ1-3|TRBV7-6|13
ASSRTDDSGNTIY
>TRBJ2-7|TRBV28|12
ASTTPGGSYEQY
>TRBJ1-6|TRBV7-2|11
ASTTLEASPLH
>TRBJ2-5|TRBV7-8|13
ASSLTERRRETQY
>TRBJ2-7|TRBV27|13
ASADSGQGLYEQY
>TRBJ2-7|TRBV5-5|11
ASSLAAGYEQY
>TRBJ1-2|TRBV18|10
ASSPGPGGYT
>TRBJ2-7|TRBV2|12
ASSERTGVYEQY
>TRBJ2-7|TRBV5-1|13
ASSLLKGGSYEQY
>TRBJ2-3|TRBV4-3|16
ASSQSTSGRLGTDTQY
>TRBJ2-1|TRBV11-2|14
ASSLTSGRLYNEQF
>TRBJ2-7|TRBV5-5|13
ASSLGTGSYYEQY
>TRBJ2-7|TRBV18|11
ASSPQGVEEQY
>TRBJ1-5|TRBV28|9
ASSSYQPQH
>TRBJ2-6|TRBV13|15
ASSLKLRQTGANVLT
>TRBJ2-5|TRBV5-1|12
ASSFGIIKETQY
>TRBJ2-7|TRBV19|13
ASSIGGQGISEQY